The source of this T cell receptor (beta chain) is a study of OX40 agonist ivuxolimab in advanced cancers. Background for the entire study: The costimulatory receptor OX40 (CD134) was targeted by ivuxolimab, a fully human IgG2 agonistic monoclonal antibody. Of the roughly 51 patients in dose escalation, about 19 had hepatocellular carcinoma, some 15 had melanoma, 9 had renal cell carcinoma and 9 had head and neck cancer. The paper reports the monotherapy dose-escalation portion (N = 52 patients) of the phase I ivuxolimab trial. Partial responses occurred in three dose-escalation patients: two with cutaneous melanoma and one with hepatocellular carcinoma. Peripheral TCRbeta sequencing was intended to test whether TCR sequence diversity was altered and clonal T-cell expansion was caused by ivuxolimab. In the dose-escalation cohort, 70% to 90% of patients were male, and the mean age was 60 years with a range of roughly 20 to 85. Patients were allowed to have had prior anti-PD-1, anti-PD-L1 or anti-CTLA-4 therapy, and about 40% of the dose-escalation patients had been treated with checkpoint inhibitors. Intravenous ivuxolimab was administered to patients every 2 weeks at six dose levels: 0.01, 0.1, 0.3, 1.5, 3 and 10 mg/kg.

CDR1 ENHRY and CDR2 SYGVKD were looked up in the germline V gene. V is trimmed back by 2 bases and J by 2 bases, and the junction contains 10 bases that no gene match accounts for. From the cysteine up to the phenylalanine, the CDR3 has a length of 17 residues. Only CDR3 DNA remains: 51 bases, in frame from the first base. What the research found in general, with its limitations: Partial responders in the 0.1-3.0 mg/kg groups had among the lowest normalized peripheral clonal expansion, especially among CD8+ T cells. Low levels of normalized T-cell clonal expansion were also seen in some nonresponding patients. At doses of 0.1 to 3.0 mg/kg, clonal expansion of both CD4+ and CD8+ blood T cells was observed from baseline to week 6. After ivuxolimab, expanded clones were on average more numerous among CD8+ T cells than among CD4+ T cells. The antigen specificity of the clonally expanded peripheral T cells was not determined.

Patients with a history of autoimmune disease or receiving systemic immunosuppression were excluded from the trial. In every dose cohort, peripheral blood was drawn for TCR sequencing at baseline, cycle 4 day 1, and cycle 7 day 1. Samples came from an open-label, multicenter, first-in-human phase I dose-escalation trial of ivuxolimab. Adults with locally advanced or metastatic head and neck squamous cell, hepatocellular, melanoma or renal cell carcinoma were enrolled in the trial. CD4+ and CD8+ T cells were sorted separately from peripheral blood before TCR sequencing. In regard to this clone: It lacks a known antigen. No qualities accompany the bases; no much larger clone lies one base away.

To sequence the TCRbeta CDR3 region, genomic DNA was isolated from the sorted cells. TCRbeta CDR3 regions were sequenced using the immunoSEQ Assay. TCRdb's version of the immuneACCESS table is confined to in-frame rearrangements and falls short of the full clone set. An unresolved V gene accounts for under half of the shortfall where checked; the remainder is of unknown origin. This sample comprises 95,000 to 150,000 clones, over 85% of them detected only once. The ten largest make up 0.15% to 0.19% of the sample. Rearrangement joined TRBV10-3 to TRBJ1-2; TRBD1 aligns with 8 central bases. This receptor was identified in an adult with an advanced solid tumor such as melanoma, head and neck, liver or kidney cancer. The material was CD4+ or CD8+ T cells sorted from blood, obtained in a trial of the OX40 agonist ivuxolimab. The nucleotide sequence is TGTGCCATCAGTGAGAGGACAGGGCCTGCTGTAAACTATGGCTACACCTTC. Its coded protein is CAISERTGPAVNYGYTF.